The rows below give T cell receptor beta chains drawn from one sample of a study of T cell responses to AZD1222 COVID-19 vaccine. The data were produced by immunoSEQ multiplex PCR, yet TCRdb's version contains in-frame clones alone and is incomplete. This sample has approximately 130,000 clones, with 70% to 90% found just once. Sequencing used peripheral blood, obtained 28 days after the second AZD1222 dose. These receptors were taken from an adult who received the AZD1222 COVID-19 vaccine. CDR3s include the opening cysteine and the closing phenylalanine or tryptophan. D genes are given only for firm matches. Only part of the rows carry a size: once, few, many, or a class if the clone is expanded.

TGTGCCAGCAGTTACGCCGGGACATGGGACACTGAAGCTTTCTTT,CASSYAGTWDTEAFF,-,-,TRBV6-6,15,TRBJ1-1
TGTGCCAGCAGGGGTGGAACTGAAGCTTTCTTT,CASRGGTEAFF,-,-,TRBV2,11,TRBJ1-1
TGTGCCAGCAGCTTGGCCTCAGGGTCGTTCGGGGAGACCCAGTACTTC,CASSLASGSFGETQYF,-,-,TRBV5-5,16,TRBJ2-5
TGCGCCAGCAGTACAGGGGAGACGTCCTACAATGAGCAGTTCTTC,CASSTGETSYNEQFF,-,TRBD1,TRBV5-1,15,TRBJ2-1
TGTGCCAGCAGCTTAACCCCAGAGGCCTCGGGGCCCCAGCATTTT,CASSLTPEASGPQHF,-,-,TRBV7-8,15,TRBJ1-5
TGTGCCAGCAGCCAAGAAGGACAAGCCGGCTACACCTTC,CASSQEGQAGYTF,-,-,TRBV3-1/TRBV3-2,13,TRBJ1-2
TGTGCCACCTCTCTTGGGAATGTGGGCTATGGCTACACCTTC,CATSLGNVGYGYTF,once,-,TRBV25-1,14,TRBJ1-2
TGTGCCAGCAGCTTGGCCTTGTGGGGAAGTCAGCCCCAGCATTTT,CASSLALWGSQPQHF,once,-,TRBV5-8,15,TRBJ1-5
TGTGCCACCAGCAGCGGACAGACGTGGGAGCAGTACTTC,CATSSGQTWEQYF,-,-,TRBV15,13,TRBJ2-7
TGTGCCAGCAGAGGGACTAGCACAGATACGCAGTATTTT,CASRGTSTDTQYF,-,-,TRBV6-5,13,TRBJ2-3